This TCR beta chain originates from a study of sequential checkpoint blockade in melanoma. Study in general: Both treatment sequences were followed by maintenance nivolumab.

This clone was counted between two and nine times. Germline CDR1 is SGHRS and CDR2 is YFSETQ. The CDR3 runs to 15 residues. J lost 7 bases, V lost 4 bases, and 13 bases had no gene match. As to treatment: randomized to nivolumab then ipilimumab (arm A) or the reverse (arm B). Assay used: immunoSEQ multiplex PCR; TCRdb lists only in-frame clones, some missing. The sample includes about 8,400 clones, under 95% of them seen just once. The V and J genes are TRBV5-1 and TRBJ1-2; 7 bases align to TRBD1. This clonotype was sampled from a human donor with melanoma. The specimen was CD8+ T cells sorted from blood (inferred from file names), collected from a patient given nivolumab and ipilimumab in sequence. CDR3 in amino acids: CASSEHRGSSVGYTF. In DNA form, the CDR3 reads TGCGCCAGCAGCGAGCACAGGGGAAGTTCGGTTGGCTACACCTTC. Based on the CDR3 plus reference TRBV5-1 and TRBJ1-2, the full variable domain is KAGVTQTPRYLIKTRGQQVTLSCSPISGHRSVSWYQQTPGQGLQFLFEYFSETQRNKGNFPGRFSGRQFSNSRSEMNVSTLELGDSALYLCASSEHRGSSVGYTFGSGTRLTVV.